This T cell receptor beta chain originates from a study of blood T cell repertoires in COVID-19. The CDR3 is 11 amino acids. Germline V CDR1 and CDR2: SGDLS, YYNGEE. The J segment lost 15 bases and the V segment lost 3 bases, leaving 3 bases of the junction unmatched. Measured with immunoSEQ multiplex PCR; TCRdb has only the in-frame clones, and not every one. Here the sample spans under 200,000 clones, over 80% being singletons. This clonotype was sampled from a woman aged 55-70 years who had recovered from COVID-19. The sample taken for sequencing was PBMCs or T cells enriched from blood (not recorded which). V is TRBV9 and J is TRBJ1-6, with 7 positions matching TRBD1. The CDR3 region has the DNA TGTGCCAGCAGCGCCTCAGGGGGCCTCCACTTT. This gives the protein CASSASGGLHF.